This TCR beta chain comes out of a study of cytomegalovirus exposure and HLA in healthy donors (TCRdb year 2017). In terms of the full investigation: According to an earlier analysis of 587 of the donors, about 180 million T cells yielded 117 million unique TCR beta sequences and about 300 Gb of sequence data. An early release that covered fewer than 800 HLA-typed donors contained approximately 300 gigabases of sequencing data and 65 million to 100 million unique TCR sequences. Of the 398 genotyped donors, approximately 82% fell in the genetic ancestry cluster associated with self-reported Caucasian donors. The study aimed to test whether signatures of past pathogen exposure could be identified by cataloging public T cell receptors. Using immunosequencing, the study profiled T cell repertoires from some 670 subjects and related those repertoires to cytomegalovirus serostatus. Besides the first cohort of around 670 subjects, a separate validation cohort made up of over 95 different subjects was used. To predict cytomegalovirus infection status, the study combined high-throughput TCR immunosequencing, statistical association of individual TCRs with disease status, and machine learning. In a later analysis, previously published TCR beta repertoires from fewer than 750 donors were re-analyzed and high-resolution HLA genotyping was added so that TCR occurrence patterns could be studied. Rather than using new phenotypic data, the later analysis identified candidate immune exposures from TCR beta sequences and from how often those sequences occurred across donors. An earlier analysis of roughly 600 of the donors used high-throughput TCR beta sequencing to judge whether each TCR beta V gene segment behaved as functional or pseudogenic. Donor age, sex, ethnicity and CMV serostatus were compiled alongside the repertoire data. A later genetic analysis took genome-wide SNP genotypes for about three fifths of the roughly 670 donors and used that subset as a discovery cohort. All discovery cohort repertoires had been generated on a single sequencing platform. Both class I and class II loci were covered by HLA typing, at four-digit resolution. The number of typed donors differed by locus: roughly 620-640 for A, B, C, DRB1 and DQB1; 522 for DQA1; 606 for DPA1; and around 470 for DPB1. A handful of DR-DQ haplotypes were handled as single units for association and clustering because linkage in the cohort was strong. Across about 370 genotyped donors of the cohort, an average of approximately 240,000 unique TCR beta nucleotide sequences per donor were sequenced, and 15% to 20% of those sequences were non-productive.

The library was prepared using the immunoSEQ multiplex PCR assay. The multiplex PCR relied on a mix of 60 forward primers for TCR Vbeta segments and 13 reverse primers for TCR Jbeta segments. Amplification of the CDR3 region of rearranged TCR beta genes was performed with a multiplex PCR assay on genomic DNA. The Illumina HiSeq System was used to sequence the amplified TCR beta libraries as 87-base-pair reads. The paper's data handling went like this. In a later analysis, roughly 80 million unique TCR beta chains were counted across the approximately 620 repertoires, and roughly 9.9 million of these chains were shared by at least two donors. A nearest-neighbor algorithm error-corrected the raw reads and collapsed the reads into unique sequences, merging closely related sequences to remove PCR and sequencing errors. To assign V, D and J gene segments, CDR3 sequences were aligned to IMGT reference sequences. For a sequence to be retained, a match of at least six nucleotides was required to both a V gene segment and a J gene segment. A rearrangement counted as productive if the CDR3 had no stop codons and remained in frame with V and J, and every other rearrangement counted as non-productive. Following IMGT convention, CDR3 was defined as the stretch from the second conserved V-encoded cysteine to the conserved J-encoded phenylalanine. The earlier analysis of approximately 590 of the donors excluded any sequence lacking an unambiguous match to a single V gene segment. An earlier analysis of some 500 of the donors classified V segments as functional when productive rearrangements were above 56.7% and as segregating when the standard deviation between donors was above 5%. To diagnose cytomegalovirus status from the catalog of TCR beta chain sequences, a statistical classification framework was built. V and J gene assignment, in a later analysis, came from comparing TCR nucleotide sequences with IMGT/GENE-DB human TR gene sequences. A later analysis assigned CDR3 sequences and most-parsimonious VDJ recombination scenarios with the TCRdist pipeline. In a later analysis, every TCR beta chain was defined by the combination of its CDR3 amino acid sequence and its V-gene family, and reads without a unique V-gene family were dropped. As a way to deal with suspected cross-contamination and a sequencing artifact, a later analysis dropped approximately 590 nucleotide sequences that were highly shared and had low generation probability. In a later analysis, a clonal expansion index was calculated for each public chain from normalized within-repertoire ranks of inferred template counts. Generation probabilities in a later analysis came from a VDJ recombination model fitted to out-of-frame rearrangements, and those results were checked against IGoR. Hypergeometric tests were used in a later analysis to score TCR-TCR, TCR-HLA and TCR-CMV co-occurrence, with a repertoire-size bias correction applied to the TCR pairs. False discovery rates were estimated in a later analysis by permuting HLA or CMV assignments 20 times. In a later analysis, co-occurring TCRs were grouped with DBSCAN, and TCRdist sequence similarity was added when clustering was performed within HLA-allele-positive subsets. Repertoires with fewer than 30,000 or more than 120,000 public chains, plus five repertoires with anomalous nucleotide sharing, were excluded from co-occurrence clustering. TCRdb took this table from immuneACCESS and kept in-frame rearrangements with V and J called. Such tables lack part of the clones; where checked against another copy, unresolved V genes explain under half of the gap, and the rest is unexplained. The V and J calls and the clone size are those of that table, but D and trimming were determined from the DNA. Counted in this sample were about 120,000 clones; approximately 8% of them appeared once. Around 5.8% of the sample belongs to the ten largest clones.

The cohort comprised around 700 healthy bone marrow donors. At the time of sampling, every cohort member was nominally healthy, though immune exposures that went unrecorded were likely present. The donor was CMV seropositive and belonged to the group of 250 to 350 seropositive cohort members. Every donor gave a peripheral blood sample, and the peripheral blood mononuclear cells from that sample were used for TCR beta sequencing. The Qiagen DNeasy Blood Extraction Kit was used to extract genomic DNA from the blood cell samples. CDR1 and CDR2 (MDHEN, SYDVKM) derive from the germline V gene. The CDR3 runs 14 amino acids, cysteine and phenylalanine included. Here the CDR3 DNA is all that survives: 42 bases in frame from base 1. Here V drops 2 bases and J drops 7 bases, and the junction holds 8 bases not matched to any gene. This clone was recorded a few times. The target of this receptor is not known. No much larger clonotype is one base removed from it; base qualities were not supplied.

Results and caveats for the whole study, not just this receptor: In an earlier analysis of more than 500 of the donors, most TCR beta V segments appeared in productive rearrangements about 87% or about 30% of the time, broadly matching IMGT annotations. The sequencing pipeline was judged likely to have produced a cluster of highly shared sequence variants as a technical artifact. Most TCR sequences were seen in very few donors, while some public TCRs were found in many individuals. Cytomegalovirus status was reported to be diagnosed by the classifier with high specificity and sensitivity in both the original and validation cohorts. At a false discovery rate of 0.05, a later analysis linked about 17,000 TCR beta sequences to specific HLA alleles. Strong co-occurrence of HLA alleles, especially DR and DQ, made assigning TCR associations to individual alleles difficult. Three of the identified cytomegalovirus-associated TCR beta chains were confirmed in vitro to be specific for cytomegalovirus antigens. HLA typing was unavailable for some donors at each locus, so association tests used only the typed subset. According to the authors, the approach could potentially be generalized to other disease states and immunological phenotypes. CMV serostatus was the only immune exposure information available for the cohort. Compared with equally common non-associated chains, HLA-associated TCR beta chains in a later analysis were more clonally expanded and had lower generation probabilities. According to a later analysis, parvovirus B19, influenza, CMV and Epstein-Barr virus appeared linked to several top co-occurrence clusters. The presence/absence analyses assumed that sequencing depth was roughly uniform across donors, and that assumption may not be true. Linkage disequilibrium might explain the correlated functional status among segregating V segments, but an unknown experimental factor could not be ruled out. A further reported finding was that TCR beta sequences accurately predicted the HLA-A and HLA-B alleles for most subjects in the first cohort. A later genetic analysis associated a missense DCLRE1C variant with V-gene and J-gene trimming of TCR beta chains, and an independent cohort replicated the association. A total of 150 or so TCR beta chains were listed by the study as associated with cytomegalovirus. A later genetic analysis reported fewer N-insertions in productive TCRs among donors in an Asian-associated ancestry cluster than the roughly 700-donor mean. Because the 87-base-pair reads could not distinguish some IMGT-functional V segments, including TRBV6-2 and TRBV6-3, those segments were excluded. In a later analysis, TCR association rates were found to vary across HLA loci, with the most associated TCRs seen for DRB1 alleles and the fewest for HLA-C alleles. According to a later analysis, most CMV-associated TCR beta chains appeared to be HLA-restricted, and the HLA associations seemed to be driven largely by CMV exposure. The cohort was sequenced for TCR beta chains only, and without alpha or paired-chain data the features that could be detected were limited. Seventeen rarely observed V segments, including chromosome 9 orphons, were excluded from the earlier analysis of approximately 500 of the donors because counts were too low.

This TCR was recovered from a middle-aged woman in good health and CMV-seropositive. Recombination joined TRBV28 with TRBJ2-7, and 7 bases in between align with TRBD1. Sequenced sample: PBMCs. The CDR3 corresponds to CASSLVQGIGEQYF. The DNA sequence follows: TGTGCCAGCAGTTTAGTACAGGGGATCGGTGAGCAGTACTTC.